These 20 T cell receptor beta chains were all obtained from the same sample, sequenced in a study of graft-versus-host responses after intestinal transplantation. The authors combined about 200,000 CFSE-labeled responder cells with about 200,000 irradiated, violet-dye-labeled stimulator cells in plates. Data came from immunoSEQ multiplex PCR; TCRdb stores just in-frame clones and leaves some out. The sample carries 15,000 to 20,000 clones, around two fifths recorded once. Source: alloreactive CD8+ T cells from a mixed lymphocyte reaction culture, taken before intestinal transplant. Subset: CFSE-low proliferating T cells sorted from approximately six-day pre-transplant mixed lymphocyte reaction (GvH or HvG direction). All receptors derive from a human patient who received an intestinal transplant.

V and J are TRBV11-1 and TRBJ2-7; no clear D gene. CDR1 is SGHAT, CDR2 FQDESV, per germline (reference sequence). This CDR3 spans 13 amino acids. Trimming removed 5 bases at V and 8 bases at J, with 16 bases between. CDR3 DNA sequence: TGTGCCAGCAGCGAGATCCCTAGGACCCAGCAGTACTTC. The encoded protein is CASSEIPRTQQYF.

This clone has a handful of counts. The chain has TRBV19 and TRBJ2-1; 9 nucleotides agree with TRBD2. The V segment lost 8 bases and the J segment 9 bases; nucleotides outside the gene matches: 17. The CDR3 runs to 16 residues. In germline, CDR1 is LNHDA, CDR2 SQIVND (reference sequence). The DNA for the CDR3 is TGTGCCAGTGAGTCGGGACTAGCCCCTACACCAGGTGAGCAGTTCTTC. This sequence encodes CASESGLAPTPGEQFF.

This chain links TRBV18 with TRBJ1-5; the D is unclear. The germline CDR1 and CDR2 sequences are KGHSH and LQKENI. Trimming pared 6 bases from V and 0 bases from J, leaving 9 bases between. CDR3 length: 14 amino acids. The CDR3 region has the DNA TGTGCCAGCTCGCTTAAGTATAGCAATCAGCCCCAGCATTTT. Amino acid sequence: CASSLKYSNQPQHF.

This sequence joins TRBV11-2 and TRBJ2-7; 7 nucleotides line up with TRBD1. The CDR3 contains 13 residues. V shed 5 bases and J 6 bases; nucleotides not matched to a gene: 7. Germline CDR1 SGHAT, CDR2 FQNNGV. CDR3 sequence: CASSSGQVGEQYF. In DNA, the CDR3 is TGTGCCAGCAGCAGCGGACAGGTCGGCGAGCAGTACTTC.

This clone is categorized as medium-sized. J is TRBJ2-7 and V is TRBV13, with 9 bases identical to TRBD2. The CDR3 consists of 15 residues. The ends lost 3 bases at V and 0 bases at J; junction bases unmatched: 3. Germline CDR1 is PRHDT and CDR2 is FYEKMQ (reference sequence). The CDR3 DNA reads TGTGCCAGCAGCTTTAGCGGGAGTGGCTCCTACGAGCAGTACTTC. Translated: CASSFSGSGSYEQYF.

A single count supports this clone. The chain joins TRBV19 to TRBJ2-4, with no clear D. Trimming shortened V by 5 bases and J by 1 base, and 15 bases separated the two germline ends. The CDR3 runs to 16 residues. Looked up from germline, CDR1 is LNHDA and CDR2 is SQIVND (reference sequence). This CDR3 reads CASSPLYSEAKNIQYF. Here the CDR3 DNA reads TGTGCCAGTAGTCCCTTATACAGCGAGGCCAAAAACATTCAGTACTTC.

This clone rates as medium-sized. This sequence joins TRBV2 and TRBJ2-7, with TRBD2 matching 9 bases. Looked up from germline, CDR1 is SNHLY and CDR2 is FYNNEI. Trimming took 6 bases from V and 2 from J; bases not matched to a gene: 5. There are 14 residues in the CDR3. The chain's CDR3 is CASRPGLAAYEQYF. CDR3 in DNA: TGTGCCAGCAGACCGGGACTAGCCGCCTACGAGCAGTACTTC.

This clone was counted between two and nine times. This sequence joins TRBV27 and TRBJ2-1, with D uncertain. The V gene's germline CDR1 is MNHEY and CDR2 SMNVEV (reference sequence). CDR3 length: 13 amino acids. V lost 0 bases to trimming and J lost 10 bases, with 10 bases between them. The CDR3 loop is CASSLSLTGEQFF. CDR3 sequence (DNA): TGTGCCAGCAGTTTATCGCTAACGGGCGAGCAGTTCTTC.

The chain carries TRBV7-6 and TRBJ2-6, with TRBD2 identical over 9 bases. V gave up 1 base and J gave up 4 bases; unmatched junction bases: 8. The CDR3 is 18 amino acids. CDR1 is SGHVS and CDR2 is FNYEAQ in the germline V gene. CDR3 sequence (DNA): TGTGCCAGCAGCTTAGTGTTGCGGGAGGGCCTCGGGGCCAACGTCCTGACTTTC. Translating gives CASSLVLREGLGANVLTF.

This chain joins TRBV4-1 and TRBJ1-1; D uncertain. The germline CDR1 and CDR2 sequences are MGHRA and YSYEKL. The V and J ends lost 1 base and 7 bases respectively, with 10 bases between them. This CDR3 spans 13 amino acids. The CDR3 protein is CASSQANFNEAFF. The CDR3 DNA reads as TGCGCCAGCAGCCAAGCCAACTTCAATGAAGCTTTCTTT.

The V call is TRBV12-5, the J call TRBJ2-5; no clear D gene. This CDR3 has 12 residues. Germline-derived CDR1 and CDR2 are LGHNT and FRNRAP. V lost 8 bases and J 5 bases, leaving 12 bases between the germline ends. DNA of the CDR3: TGTGCTAGTTCCCTATTCGGGGAGACCCAGTACTTC. Translated: CASSLFGETQYF.

This clone was found once. J is TRBJ2-3 and V is TRBV27; 8 bases are shared with TRBD2. Unmatched junction bases numbered 5, after V lost 3 bases and J lost 0 bases. The CDR3 is made up of 16 amino acids. Germline loops: CDR1 MNHEY, CDR2 SMNVEV (reference sequence). In DNA form, the CDR3 reads TGTGCCAGCAGTTTCTTAGCGGGATTTAGCACAGATACGCAGTATTTT. Its translation: CASSFLAGFSTDTQYF.

This clone was observed a few times. V is TRBV5-4 and J is TRBJ1-2; D call uncertain. Trimming took off 2 bases at V and 2 bases at J, with 4 bases between the two ends. The CDR3 loop spans 12 amino acids. Germline V CDR1 and CDR2: SGHNT, YYREEE (reference sequence). CDR3 amino acids: CASSFGNYGYTF. The CDR3 DNA reads as TGTGCCAGCAGCTTTGGAAACTATGGCTACACCTTC.

This clone has more than one count but fewer than ten. This chain uses TRBV2 with TRBJ2-2; 8 bases are a match to TRBD2. J gave up 8 bases and V 1 base, and 9 bases lay outside the gene matches. From germline, CDR1 is SNHLY and CDR2 FYNNEI. This CDR3 comprises 16 residues. This chain's CDR3 is CASSEESGRISGELFF. The DNA for the CDR3 is TGTGCCAGCAGTGAAGAAAGCGGGAGAATATCTGGGGAGCTGTTTTTT.

The chain combines TRBV7-6 with TRBJ2-7; 11 bases agree with TRBD2. J lost 7 bases, V lost 4 bases, and 12 bases had no gene match. The CDR3 contains 16 residues. Germline V CDR1 and CDR2: SGHVS, FNYEAQ. CDR3 sequence (DNA): TGTGCCAGCAGCTCTCTAGCGGGGGGTACCGCTGATGAGCAGTACTTC. Translated: CASSSLAGGTADEQYF. Drawing the rest from reference TRBV7-6 and TRBJ2-7, the complete variable domain is GAGVSQSPRYKVTKRGQDVALRCDPISGHVSLYWYRQALGQGPEFLTYFNYEAQQDKSGLPNDRFSAERPEGSISTLTIQRTEQRDSAMYRCASSSLAGGTADEQYFGPGTRLTVT.

This clone was detected only a few times. The chain recombines TRBV7-2 with TRBJ2-7; TRBD1 aligns across 9 bases. CDR1 and CDR2 from the germline V gene are SGHTA and FQGNSA. Germline trimming cut 3 bases from V and 2 bases from J; bases unmatched to any gene: 8. The CDR3 runs 16 residues. For the CDR3, the DNA is TGTGCCAGCAGCTTGGGGCCGGGACAGGGAACCTACGAGCAGTACTTC. Its protein product is CASSLGPGQGTYEQYF.

The rearrangement links TRBV7-2 to TRBJ2-5; tentatively, D is TRBD1 (6 bases). The V end lost 4 bases, the J end lost 5 bases, and 14 bases lay between the germline ends. The germline CDR1 and CDR2 sequences are SGHTA and FQGNSA. The CDR3 contains 14 residues. The CDR3 region is CASSSRAGEETQYF. The CDR3 DNA sequence: TGTGCCAGCAGCTCCCGGGCAGGGGAGGAGACCCAGTACTTC.

By frequency in the sample, this clone is medium-sized. This chain connects TRBV5-1 to TRBJ2-1; D tentatively reads TRBD1 or TRBD2 (5 bases each). This CDR3 comprises 15 residues. The germline V and J ends were trimmed by 6 bases and 0 bases, with 13 bases remaining between them. Germline V gene lookup returns CDR1 SGHRS and CDR2 YFSETQ. CDR3 residues: CASKMGTSSYNEQFF. The CDR3 bases are TGCGCCAGCAAGATGGGGACGAGCTCCTACAATGAGCAGTTCTTC.

The chain has TRBV6-6 and TRBJ2-7; a weak D match, TRBD2 (6 bases). The germline V gene encodes CDR1 MNHNY and CDR2 SVGAGI (reference sequence). The CDR3 totals 14 residues. The germline V and J ends were trimmed by 2 bases and 2 bases, with 10 bases remaining between them. The CDR3 here is CASSYATRPYEQYF. The DNA for the CDR3 is TGTGCCAGCAGTTACGCGACTAGACCCTACGAGCAGTACTTC.

This chain uses TRBV13 with TRBJ2-2; D is unclear. The CDR3 length is 11 residues. Germline V gene lookup returns CDR1 PRHDT and CDR2 FYEKMQ (reference sequence). Between the trimmed V and J ends, which lost 5 bases and 11 bases, there was a span of 9 bases. DNA of the CDR3: TGTGCCAGCAGCCATTCAGGAGAGCTGTTTTTT. Amino acid sequence: CASSHSGELFF.